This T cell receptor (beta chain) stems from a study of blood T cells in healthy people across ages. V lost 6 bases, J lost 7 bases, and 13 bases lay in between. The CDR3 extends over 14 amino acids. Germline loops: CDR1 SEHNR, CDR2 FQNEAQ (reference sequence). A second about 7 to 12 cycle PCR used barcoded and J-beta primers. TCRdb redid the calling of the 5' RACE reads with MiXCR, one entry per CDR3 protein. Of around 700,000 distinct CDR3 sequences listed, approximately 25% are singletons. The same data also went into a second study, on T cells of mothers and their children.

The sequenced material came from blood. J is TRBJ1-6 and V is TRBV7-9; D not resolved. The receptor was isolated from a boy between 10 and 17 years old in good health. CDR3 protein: CASSDHIRNSPLHF. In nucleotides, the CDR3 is TGTGCCAGCAGTGACCACATCCGAAATTCACCCCTCCACTTT.